The 2 T cell receptor beta chains below all came from one sample that was sequenced in a study of shared clonotypes between healthy human individuals. Clones were read by immunoSEQ multiplex PCR, and TCRdb kept only the in-frame ones, dropping some. The data show about 1 million clones, with about 75% seen just once and approximately 1.5% held by the top ten. Sequencing used memory CD4+ T cells sorted from blood. The subset here: CD45RA-negative fraction. These receptors came from a man between 18 and 29 years old in good health.

Many counts were recorded for this clone. The chain is built from TRBV5-1 and TRBJ2-7; D is ambiguous. Germline V gene lookup returns CDR1 SGHRS and CDR2 YFSETQ. The CDR3 has 15 residues. V shed 1 base and J shed 3 bases, with 14 bases lying between them. This CDR3 reads CASSLSLTHGYEQYF. DNA for the CDR3: TGCGCCAGCAGCTTGAGCCTGACTCATGGCTACGAGCAGTACTTC.

The rearrangement uses TRBV5-5 and TRBJ2-2; D not resolved. Trimming removed 3 bases at V and 3 bases at J, with 12 bases between. CDR1 is SGHKS, CDR2 YYEKEE, per germline (reference sequence). The CDR3 loop spans 15 amino acids. The CDR3 nucleotides are TGTGCCAGCAGCTACGCGGCGGCGGACACCGGGGAGCTGTTTTTT. This gives the protein CASSYAAADTGELFF.